The 20 T cell receptor beta chains presented below share a single source sample, sequenced in a study of blood T cell repertoires in COVID-19. The assay was immunoSEQ multiplex PCR, and TCRdb's table has in-frame clones only and misses some. The sample lists about 210,000 clones; around 83% were seen once. The sequencing input was peripheral blood. These TCRs come from a man aged 40-50 years who had recovered from COVID-19.

The table lists this clone with a count of one. The chain couples TRBV14 to TRBJ1-6; D is perhaps TRBD1 (5 bases). This CDR3 has 14 residues. V lost 0 bases to trimming and J lost 7 bases, with 7 bases between them. From germline, CDR1 is SGHDN and CDR2 FVKESK. Written as DNA, the CDR3 is TGTGCCAGCAGCCAAGATGGGGGGAATTCACCCCTCCACTTT. This codes for CASSQDGGNSPLHF.

The chain is built from TRBV19 and TRBJ1-2; 8 bases line up with TRBD1. The germline V gene encodes CDR1 LNHDA and CDR2 SQIVND (reference sequence). This CDR3 region has 15 residues. V lost 0 bases, J lost 8 bases, and 8 bases stayed unmatched. The CDR3 is CASSIDPGRGHGYTF. In DNA form, the CDR3 reads TGTGCCAGTAGTATAGATCCAGGCAGGGGGCACGGCTACACCTTC. Full variable domain (outside the CDR3, taken from reference TRBV19 and TRBJ1-2): DGGITQSPKYLFRKEGQNVTLSCEQNLNHDAMYWYRQDPGQGLRLIYYSQIVNDFQKGDIAEGYSVSREKKESFPLTVTSAQKNPTAFYLCASSIDPGRGHGYTFGSGTRLTVV.

V usage is TRBV5-5 and J usage is TRBJ2-5; no firm D call. Trimming shortened V by 0 bases and J by 2 bases, and 2 bases separated the two germline ends. This CDR3 spans 12 amino acids. Germline V gene data show CDR1 as SGHKS and CDR2 as YYEKEE (reference sequence). Here the CDR3 reads CASSLVQETQYF. CDR3 nucleotide sequence: TGTGCCAGCAGCTTGGTACAAGAGACCCAGTACTTC. The full variable domain, rest sourced from reference TRBV5-5 and TRBJ2-5, is DAGVTQSPTHLIKTRGQQVTLRCSPISGHKSVSWYQQVLGQGPQFIFQYYEKEERGRGNFPDRFSARQFPNYSSELNVNALLLGDSALYLCASSLVQETQYFGPGTRLLVL.

A few counts support this clone. The chain combines TRBV5-6 with TRBJ2-5; TRBD1 matches at 8 bases. V lost 2 bases to trimming and J lost 4 bases; unmatched junction nucleotides: 4. Germline V CDR1 and CDR2: SGHDT, YYEEEE. This CDR3 spans 14 amino acids. In DNA form, the CDR3 reads TGTGCCAGCAGCTTTTTAACAGGGGGAGAGACCCAGTACTTC. Residues: CASSFLTGGETQYF.

This clone was seen a few times. The chain joins TRBV11-3 to TRBJ2-3; no reliable D call. The V end lost 4 bases, the J end lost 10 bases, and 15 bases lay between the germline ends. The CDR3 sequence is 13 residues long. CDR1 and CDR2 (germline): SGHNT, YENEEA. CDR3: CASSSQTTPAQYF. CDR3 nucleotide sequence: TGTGCCAGCAGCTCCCAAACGACTCCTGCGCAGTATTTT.

This clone was detected once. The V call is TRBV6-4, the J call TRBJ2-1; perhaps TRBD1 as D (6 bases). The CDR3 sequence is 14 residues long. Germline assignment: CDR1 MRHNA and CDR2 SNTAGT. The V and J ends lost 5 bases and 7 bases respectively, with 15 bases between them. Here the CDR3 reads CASSRTAEANEQFF. The DNA for the CDR3 is TGTGCCAGCAGTAGGACAGCGGAAGCTAATGAGCAGTTCTTC.

This clone was seen a single time. This chain uses TRBV5-1 with TRBJ2-1; a possible D gene is TRBD2 (5 bases). The CDR3 runs to 15 residues. Trimming removed 7 bases at V and 1 base at J, with 15 bases between. Germline V gives CDR1 SGHRS, CDR2 YFSETQ. Here the CDR3 DNA reads TGCGCCAGCGGCGGGCCCCTGGAATCCTACAATGAGCAGTTCTTC. Translated: CASGGPLESYNEQFF.

This clone was seen a single time. The chain links TRBV4-3 to TRBJ1-5; D gene ambiguous. The CDR3 has 13 amino acids. CDR1 and CDR2 (germline): LGHNA, YSLEER. V shed 2 bases and J shed 6 bases, with 8 bases lying between them. CDR3: CASSQQMFQPQHF. In nucleotides, the CDR3 is TGCGCCAGCAGCCAACAGATGTTTCAGCCCCAGCATTTT.

V and J are TRBV7-9 and TRBJ1-2; a weak D match, TRBD1 (5 bases). The CDR3 loop spans 14 amino acids. Germline V gene lookup returns CDR1 SEHNR and CDR2 FQNEAQ (reference sequence). V was cut by 10 bases and J by 5 bases, with 20 bases left in between. The CDR3 loop is CATGEGTSNYGYTF. In DNA form, the CDR3 reads TGTGCCACCGGGGAGGGGACGAGTAATTATGGCTACACCTTC.

The chain couples TRBV19 to TRBJ1-5, with TRBD1 matching over 10 bases. CDR3 size: 15 residues. After removal of 3 bases from V and 4 bases from J, the junction contained 3 bases not matched to a gene. CDR1 and CDR2 from the germline V gene are LNHDA and SQIVND (reference sequence). The CDR3: CASSMGTGANQPQHF. The CDR3 DNA reads as TGTGCCAGTAGTATGGGGACAGGGGCAAATCAGCCCCAGCATTTT.

The rearrangement joins TRBV11-3 to TRBJ2-5, with TRBD2 as a possible D gene (6 bases). CDR1 is SGHNT and CDR2 is YENEEA in the germline V gene. V lost 4 bases and J 5 bases, leaving 11 bases between the germline ends. The CDR3 length is 13 residues. The CDR3 DNA sequence: TGTGCCAGCAGCTGGGGACTTCGGGAGACCCAGTACTTC. Protein sequence: CASSWGLRETQYF.

This chain links TRBV9 with TRBJ1-1; D not certain. CDR3 size: 15 residues. Germline CDR1 and CDR2: SGDLS and YYNGEE. Trimming removed 0 bases from V and 5 bases from J, with 14 bases in between. CDR3 loop: CASSVGAIGRTEAFF. Here the CDR3 DNA reads TGTGCCAGCAGCGTAGGGGCGATAGGGAGGACTGAAGCTTTCTTT.

The J gene is TRBJ1-1, the V gene TRBV25-1; D possibly corresponds to TRBD1 (5 bases). Germline lookup yields CDR1 MGHDK and CDR2 SYGVNS. The CDR3 covers 15 residues. The ends were cut back, 4 bases at V and 1 base at J, with 13 bases in the middle. CDR3 bases: TGTGCCAGCAGTGCCAACCTCGGGGGGAACACTGAAGCTTTCTTT. Translating gives CASSANLGGNTEAFF.

This chain links TRBV5-1 with TRBJ1-6; 7 positions match TRBD1. V gave up 5 bases and J gave up 10 bases; unmatched junction bases: 9. This CDR3 spans 14 amino acids. The germline V gene has CDR1 SGHRS and CDR2 YFSETQ. Here the CDR3 DNA reads TGCGCCAGCAGTTCCGACAGGGCGGGATCACCCCTCCACTTT. Protein: CASSSDRAGSPLHF.

V usage is TRBV10-3 and J usage is TRBJ1-5, with 8 bases lining up with TRBD1. In germline, CDR1 is ENHRY, CDR2 SYGVKD. V lost 6 bases to trimming and J lost 6 bases; unmatched junction nucleotides: 7. The CDR3 covers 14 residues. The CDR3 loop is CAISTDRGLQPQHF. CDR3 coding DNA: TGTGCCATCAGCACCGACAGGGGCCTTCAGCCCCAGCATTTT.

V gene TRBV5-1 combines with J gene TRBJ2-3, with D possibly TRBD2 on 5 matching bases. This CDR3 is built from 15 residues. Trimming took 4 bases from V and 0 from J, leaving 12 bases between them. Germline CDR1 reads SGHRS; CDR2 reads YFSETQ. Here the CDR3 reads CASSAGSSSTDTQYF. CDR3 in DNA: TGCGCCAGCAGCGCGGGTAGCTCTAGCACAGATACGCAGTATTTT.

In its sample, this clone was seen once. V usage is TRBV3-1 (or the pseudogene TRBV3-2) and J usage is TRBJ2-3; perhaps TRBD2 as D (5 bases). Germline-derived CDR1 and CDR2 are LGHDT and YNNKEL (reference sequence). Trimming left V 6 bases short and J 3 bases short, with 13 bases between. The CDR3 contains 14 residues. CDR3 nucleotide sequence: TGTGCCAGCAGTCGTCCGGGGTCTACAGATACGCAGTATTTT. This codes for CASSRPGSTDTQYF.

For this clone: At one of its ends the junction is not consistent with the germline gene, which may arise from a read error. The genes are TRBV4-3 and TRBJ2-2, with TRBD2 matching 9 bases. The length of the CDR3 is 16 residues. The V gene's germline CDR1 is LGHNA and CDR2 YSLEER. Here the CDR3 reads CASSQDLLAGYRGAVF. CDR3 in DNA: TGCGCCAGCAGCCAAGACCTCCTAGCGGGGTACCGGGGAGCTGTTTTT.

V is TRBV27 and J is TRBJ1-1, with 8 nucleotides matching TRBD1. There are 16 residues in the CDR3. V was pared by 7 bases and J by 5 bases, with 15 bases of the junction left unmatched. Germline values: CDR1 MNHEY, CDR2 SMNVEV (reference sequence). The CDR3 bases are TGTGCCAGCAACCCTACGACCCAGGGGGCGCGGACTGAAGCTTTCTTT. Its translation: CASNPTTQGARTEAFF.

This clone was recorded once. The gene calls are TRBV3-1 (or the pseudogene TRBV3-2) and TRBJ2-5; TRBD2 aligns across 8 bases. In germline, CDR1 is LGHDT, CDR2 YNNKEL (reference sequence). With 3 bases clipped from V and 3 bases from J, the junction kept 12 bases outside the gene matches. The CDR3 runs 17 residues. This CDR3 reads CASSHRKGPGGEETQYF. CDR3 bases: TGTGCCAGCAGCCATCGGAAAGGGCCCGGGGGGGAAGAGACCCAGTACTTC.